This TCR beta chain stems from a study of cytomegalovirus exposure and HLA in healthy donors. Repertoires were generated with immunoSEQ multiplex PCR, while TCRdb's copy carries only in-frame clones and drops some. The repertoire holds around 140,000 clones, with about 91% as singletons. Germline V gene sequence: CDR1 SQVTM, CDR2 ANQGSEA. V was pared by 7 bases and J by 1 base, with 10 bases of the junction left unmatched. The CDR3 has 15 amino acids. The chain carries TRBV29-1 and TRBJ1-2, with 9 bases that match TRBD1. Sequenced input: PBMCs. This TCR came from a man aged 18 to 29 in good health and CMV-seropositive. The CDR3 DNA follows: TGCAGCGCCGTAATTTACAGGGGGCTTAACTATGGCTACACCTTC. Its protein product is CSAVIYRGLNYGYTF.